The 7 T cell receptor beta chains listed next were all sequenced from one sample in a study of cytomegalovirus exposure and HLA in healthy donors. The PCR was carried out with 60 Vbeta primers and 13 Jbeta primers. Here immunoSEQ multiplex PCR was the method, and the copy in TCRdb shows in-frame clones only, minus some. The table records under 130,000 clones, about 81% of them present only once. The specimen was PBMCs. These receptors all come from a man aged 25-45 years in good health and CMV-seronegative.

This rearrangement joins TRBV21-1 to TRBJ1-5; TRBD1 is the table's D call and was not checked against the DNA. TRBV21-1 is noted as a pseudogene. The CDR3 is made up of 16 amino acids. CDR3 protein: CASSKGYRGSNQPQHF. The CDR3 coding sequence is TGTGCCAGCAGCAAAGGATACAGGGGGAGCAATCAGCCCCAGCATTTT.

This chain joins TRBV29-1 and TRBJ2-2; maybe TRBD1 (6 bases). Germline V CDR1 and CDR2: SQVTM, ANQGSEA. The germline V and J ends were trimmed by 4 bases and 6 bases, with 9 bases remaining between them. CDR3 length equals 12 residues. This chain's CDR3 is CSVAQGPGELFF. CDR3 nucleotide sequence: TGCAGCGTTGCACAGGGCCCCGGGGAGCTGTTTTTT.

In nucleotides, the CDR3 is TGTGCCAGCTCACCACCGACCGGACAGGGGAACACTGAAGCTTTCTTT. Encoded protein: CASSPPTGQGNTEAFF. V is TRBV18 and J is TRBJ1-1, with TRBD1 matching over 8 bases. CDR3 length: 16 residues. The germline CDR1 and CDR2 sequences are KGHSH and LQKENI. V lost 0 bases, J lost 1 base, and 4 bases stayed unmatched.

This rearrangement joins TRBV5-6 to TRBJ1-1, with 9 bases that match TRBD1. CDR3 size: 17 residues. Trimming took 2 bases from V and 8 from J; bases not matched to a gene: 16. Germline V CDR1 and CDR2: SGHDT, YYEEEE. The CDR3 nucleotides are TGTGCCAGCAGCTTCATCTCGGGGACAGGGAAAATGTGGGAAGCTTTCTTT. Translated, it gives CASSFISGTGKMWEAFF.

The genes are TRBV11-2 and TRBJ2-4; 8 positions match TRBD2. Germline CDR1 SGHAT, CDR2 FQNNGV. There are 14 residues in the CDR3. V was pared by 7 bases and J by 2 bases, with 4 bases of the junction left unmatched. The CDR3 region is CASKASGSKNIQYF. DNA for the CDR3: TGTGCCAGCAAGGCTAGCGGGTCCAAAAACATTCAGTACTTC. Using reference TRBV11-2 and TRBJ2-4 for the parts outside the CDR3, the full variable domain is EAGVAQSPRYKIIEKRQSVAFWCNPISGHATLYWYQQILGQGPKLLIQFQNNGVVDDSQLPKDRFSAERLKGVDSTLKIQPAKLEDSAVYLCASKASGSKNIQYFGAGTRLSVL.

The rearrangement uses TRBV5-1 and TRBJ1-2; D is possibly TRBD1 (6 bases). Germline lookup yields CDR1 SGHRS and CDR2 YFSETQ. V lost 4 bases and J lost 3, with 22 bases in between. The CDR3 has 17 residues. The CDR3 DNA sequence: TGCGCCAGCAGCGCCCTGACCCCTGGGACATCAGACTATGGCTACACCTTC. Translating it yields CASSALTPGTSDYGYTF.

The chain carries TRBV27 and TRBJ1-3; D is unclear. Germline V gene sequence: CDR1 MNHEY, CDR2 SMNVEV (reference sequence). This CDR3 is built from 14 residues. V lost 4 bases, J lost 2 bases, and 9 bases lay in between. CDR3 DNA sequence: TGTGCCAGCAGTTGGCGCGGGGCTGGAAACACCATATATTTT. Its translation is CASSWRGAGNTIYF.